This T cell receptor (beta chain) was captured by sequencing in a study of technical replicates of blood from several donors. Sequenced by immunoSEQ multiplex PCR; TCRdb stores in-frame clones only, minus some. The sample consists of 74,000 or so clones, about nine tenths of them appearing once. Germline CDR1 is SEHNR and CDR2 is FQNEAQ (reference sequence). The J segment lost 3 bases and the V segment lost 8 bases, leaving 3 bases of the junction unmatched. The CDR3 has 12 amino acids. This clonotype originated in a human donor in good health. The chain joins TRBV7-9 to TRBJ2-5, with 7 bases matching TRBD1. Sequenced material: T cells isolated from PBMCs. CDR3 protein: CASRDRKETQYF. CDR3 in DNA: TGTGCCAGCCGGGACAGAAAAGAGACCCAGTACTTC.